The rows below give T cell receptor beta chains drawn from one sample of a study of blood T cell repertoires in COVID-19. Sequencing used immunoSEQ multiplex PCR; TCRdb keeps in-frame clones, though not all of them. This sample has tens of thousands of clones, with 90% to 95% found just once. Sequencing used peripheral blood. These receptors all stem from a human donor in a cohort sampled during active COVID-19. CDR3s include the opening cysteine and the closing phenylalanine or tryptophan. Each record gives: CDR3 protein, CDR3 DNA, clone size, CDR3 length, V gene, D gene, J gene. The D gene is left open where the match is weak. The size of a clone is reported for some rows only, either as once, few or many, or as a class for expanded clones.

CASSSIRGTEAFF,TGTGCCAGCAGCTCCATCCGGGGGACTGAAGCTTTCTTT,-,13,TRBV7-2,-,TRBJ1-1
CASSFGQGSSRDTEAFF,TGCGCCAGCAGCTTTGGACAGGGAAGTAGTAGGGACACTGAAGCTTTCTTT,-,17,TRBV5-1,TRBD1,TRBJ1-1
CASSLEMNTGELFF,TGTGCCAGCAGCCTCGAGATGAACACCGGGGAGCTGTTTTTT,-,14,TRBV7-3,-,TRBJ2-2
CASSLARTGTPYNEQFF,TGTGCCAGCAGCTTAGCGCGGACAGGGACACCATACAATGAGCAGTTCTTC,-,17,TRBV7-9,TRBD1,TRBJ2-1
CASSIGLSNEKLFF,TGTGCCAGCAGCATAGGACTGAGTAATGAAAAACTGTTTTTT,-,14,TRBV7-9,-,TRBJ1-4
CASSQDLPAAGSTDTQYF,TGCGCCAGCAGCCAAGATCTTCCCGCGGCGGGGAGCACAGATACGCAGTATTTT,-,18,TRBV4-3,-,TRBJ2-3
CASSGVAPGELFF,TGTGCCAGCAGCGGGGTCGCGCCGGGGGAGCTGTTTTTT,few,13,TRBV12-3/TRBV12-4,-,TRBJ2-2
CSASDAGQGGQPQHF,TGCAGTGCTAGTGATGCTGGACAGGGCGGCCAGCCCCAGCATTTT,-,15,TRBV20-1,TRBD1,TRBJ1-5
CASSFGHNTEAFF,TGTGCCAGCAGTTTTGGACACAACACTGAAGCTTTCTTT,once,13,TRBV12-3/TRBV12-4,-,TRBJ1-1
CASSSLAGGDTQYF,TGTGCCAGCAGCTCCTTAGCGGGGGGAGATACGCAGTATTTT,once,14,TRBV11-2,TRBD2,TRBJ2-3
CAISGGTGVSNQPQHF,TGTGCCATCAGTGGTGGGACAGGGGTAAGCAATCAGCCCCAGCATTTT,-,16,TRBV10-3,TRBD1,TRBJ1-5
CASSLSSSQNIQYF,TGTGCCAGCAGCTTAAGTAGCTCCCAAAACATTCAGTACTTC,once,14,TRBV7-9,-,TRBJ2-4
CASSPPGAREAFF,TGTGCCAGCTCACCACCCGGCGCCAGGGAAGCTTTCTTT,few,13,TRBV18,-,TRBJ1-1
CASSTKDPGSDTQYF,TGTGCCAGCAGCACCAAGGATCCGGGGTCAGATACGCAGTATTTT,once,15,TRBV7-9,-,TRBJ2-3